This TCR beta chain was captured in a study of shared clonotypes between healthy human individuals. This CDR3 region has 13 residues. The germline V and J ends were trimmed by 6 bases and 6 bases, with 12 bases remaining between them. Germline values: CDR1 SNHLY, CDR2 FYNNEI. The repertoire was sequenced with immunoSEQ multiplex PCR; TCRdb's copy has only in-frame clones and lacks some. The data show 2.3 million or so clones, just over 90% seen once. This clonotype originated in a man aged 18 to 30 in good health. Some clones in this sample may be carry-over from other donors' samples. The chain has TRBV2 and TRBJ2-1, with a possible D match to TRBD2 (6 bases). The sample taken for sequencing was naive CD4+ T cells from PBMCs. Subset meaning: CD45RA+ positively selected. The CDR3 spells CASRRGLVNEQFF. The DNA of the CDR3 is TGTGCCAGCAGGAGGGGACTGGTCAATGAGCAGTTCTTC.